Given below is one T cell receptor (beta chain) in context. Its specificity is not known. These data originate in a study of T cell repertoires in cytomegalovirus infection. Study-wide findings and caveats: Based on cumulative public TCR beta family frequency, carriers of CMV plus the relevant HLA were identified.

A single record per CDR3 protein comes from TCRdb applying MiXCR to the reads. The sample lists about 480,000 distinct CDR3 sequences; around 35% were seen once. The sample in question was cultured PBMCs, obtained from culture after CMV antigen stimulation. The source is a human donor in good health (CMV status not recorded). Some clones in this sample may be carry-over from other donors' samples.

The CDR3 spells CASSDSTVSGNTIYF. CDR3 coding DNA: TGTGCCAGCAGCGATTCGACAGTCTCTGGAAACACCATATATTTT. The V gene is TRBV5-6, the J gene TRBJ1-3, with D perhaps matching TRBD1 (5 bases). V was clipped by 4 bases and J by 0 bases, with 11 bases between them. Per the germline V gene, CDR1 is SGHDT and CDR2 is YYEEEE. The CDR3 runs 15 residues.